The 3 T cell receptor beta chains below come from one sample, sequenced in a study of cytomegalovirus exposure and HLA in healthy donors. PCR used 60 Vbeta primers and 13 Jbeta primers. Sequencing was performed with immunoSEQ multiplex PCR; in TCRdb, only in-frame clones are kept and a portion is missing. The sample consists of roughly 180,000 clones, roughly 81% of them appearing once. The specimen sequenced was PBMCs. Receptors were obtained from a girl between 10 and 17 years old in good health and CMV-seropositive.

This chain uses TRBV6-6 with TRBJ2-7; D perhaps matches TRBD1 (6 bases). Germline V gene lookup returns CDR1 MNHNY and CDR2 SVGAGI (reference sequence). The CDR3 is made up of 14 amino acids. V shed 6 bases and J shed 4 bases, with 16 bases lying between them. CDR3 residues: CASSPPRGKYEQYF. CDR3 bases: TGTGCCAGCAGCCCACCAAGGGGGAAATACGAGCAGTACTTC.

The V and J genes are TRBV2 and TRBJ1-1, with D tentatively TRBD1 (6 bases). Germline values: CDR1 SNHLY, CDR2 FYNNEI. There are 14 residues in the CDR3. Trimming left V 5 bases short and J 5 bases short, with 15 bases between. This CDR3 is CASSRSRGRTEAFF. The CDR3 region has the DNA TGTGCCAGCAGTAGGAGCAGGGGCCGTACTGAAGCTTTCTTT.

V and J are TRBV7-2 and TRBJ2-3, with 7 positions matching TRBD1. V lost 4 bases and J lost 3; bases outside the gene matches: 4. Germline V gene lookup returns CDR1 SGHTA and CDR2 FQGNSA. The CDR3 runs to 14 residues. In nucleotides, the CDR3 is TGTGCCAGCAGCTCCTACAGGGGAACAGATACGCAGTATTTT. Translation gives CASSSYRGTDTQYF.